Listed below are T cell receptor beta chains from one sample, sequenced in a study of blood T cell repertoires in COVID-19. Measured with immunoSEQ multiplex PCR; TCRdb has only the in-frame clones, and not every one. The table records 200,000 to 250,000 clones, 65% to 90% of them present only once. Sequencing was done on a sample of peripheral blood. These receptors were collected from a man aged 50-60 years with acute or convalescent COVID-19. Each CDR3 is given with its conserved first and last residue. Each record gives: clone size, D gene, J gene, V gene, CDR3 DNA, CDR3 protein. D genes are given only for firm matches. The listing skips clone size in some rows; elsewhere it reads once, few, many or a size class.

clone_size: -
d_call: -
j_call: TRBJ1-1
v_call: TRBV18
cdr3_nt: TGTGCCAGCTCACCACTGTCGACACAGAACACTGAAGCTTTCTTT
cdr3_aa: CASSPLSTQNTEAFF

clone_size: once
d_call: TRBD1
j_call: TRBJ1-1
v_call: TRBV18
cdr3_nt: TGTGCCAGCTCACCTCAGGGACAGGGGGCAGAGGCTTTCTTT
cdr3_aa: CASSPQGQGAEAFF

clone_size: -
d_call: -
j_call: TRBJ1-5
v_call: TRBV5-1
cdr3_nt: TGCGCCAGCAGCCCCCTTCCTTCAGAAAACAATCAGCCCCAGCATTTT
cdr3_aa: CASSPLPSENNQPQHF

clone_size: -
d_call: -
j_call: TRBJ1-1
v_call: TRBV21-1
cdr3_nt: TGTGCCAGCAGCAATACTAACGGCATGAACACTGAAGCTTTCTTT
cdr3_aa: CASSNTNGMNTEAFF

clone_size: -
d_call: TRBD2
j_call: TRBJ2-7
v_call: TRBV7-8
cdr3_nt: TGTGCCAGCAGCTCCCCGGGGAGGGGCGCTTCCGCGTACTTC
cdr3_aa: CASSSPGRGASAYF

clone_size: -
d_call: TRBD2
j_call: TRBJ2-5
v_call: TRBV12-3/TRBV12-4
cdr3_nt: TGTGCCAGCACCCATAGCGGGGGAGAGACCCAGTACTTC
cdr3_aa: CASTHSGGETQYF

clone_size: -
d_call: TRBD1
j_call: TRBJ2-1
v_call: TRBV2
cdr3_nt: TGTGCCAGCAAACAAAGGCAGGGGGCCGATGAGCAGTTCTTC
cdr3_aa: CASKQRQGADEQFF

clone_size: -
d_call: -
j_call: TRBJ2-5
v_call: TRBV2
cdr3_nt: TGTGCCAGCAGTGAGGGGGACATGGGAGAGACCCAGTACTTC
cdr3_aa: CASSEGDMGETQYF

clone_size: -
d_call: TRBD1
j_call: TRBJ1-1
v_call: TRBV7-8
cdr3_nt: TGTGCCAGCAGCTTCGGACAGGGACTCGCGGCCGCTGAAGCTTTCTTT
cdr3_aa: CASSFGQGLAAAEAFF

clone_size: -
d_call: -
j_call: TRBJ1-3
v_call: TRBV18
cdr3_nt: TGTGCCAGCTCACCACCCCAGGGATCTGGAAACACCATATATTTT
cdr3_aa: CASSPPQGSGNTIYF

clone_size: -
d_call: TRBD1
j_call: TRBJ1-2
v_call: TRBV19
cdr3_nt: TGTGCCAGCAAAACCGGGACAGGGTTTGACTATGGCTACACCTTC
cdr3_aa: CASKTGTGFDYGYTF

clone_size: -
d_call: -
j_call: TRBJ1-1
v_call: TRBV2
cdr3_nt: TGTGCCAGCAATTACAGGACGAACACTGAAGCTTTCTTT
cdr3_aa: CASNYRTNTEAFF

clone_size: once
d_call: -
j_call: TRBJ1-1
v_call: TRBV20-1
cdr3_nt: TGCAGCTGGAGCGGCCACACTGAAGCTTTCTTT
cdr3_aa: CSWSGHTEAFF

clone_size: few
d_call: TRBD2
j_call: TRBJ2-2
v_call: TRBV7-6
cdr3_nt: TGTGCCAGCGCCCTCCGGGGGGGGGCCGACACCGGGGAGCTGTTTTTT
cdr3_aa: CASALRGGADTGELFF

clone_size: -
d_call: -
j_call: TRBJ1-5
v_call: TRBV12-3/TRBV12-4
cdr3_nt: TGTGCCAGCAGTCCAGATAATCAGCCCCAGCATTTT
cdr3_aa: CASSPDNQPQHF

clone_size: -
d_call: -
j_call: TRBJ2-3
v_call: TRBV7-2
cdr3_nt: TGTGCCAGCAGCTTACAGTACACAGATACGCAGTATTTT
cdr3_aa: CASSLQYTDTQYF

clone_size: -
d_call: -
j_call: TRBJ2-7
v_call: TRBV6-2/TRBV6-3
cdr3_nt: TGTGCCAGCAGTTACTCGCTGGGGCCTAACTACGAGCAGTACTTC
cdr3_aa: CASSYSLGPNYEQYF

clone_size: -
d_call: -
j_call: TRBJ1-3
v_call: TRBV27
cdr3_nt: TGTGCCAGCAGTTTGCGGGGCTCTGGAAACACCATATATTTT
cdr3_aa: CASSLRGSGNTIYF

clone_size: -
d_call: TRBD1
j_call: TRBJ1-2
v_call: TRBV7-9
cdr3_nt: TGTGCCAGCAGCTACTATCAGGGGGTAAATAACTATGGCTACACCTTC
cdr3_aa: CASSYYQGVNNYGYTF

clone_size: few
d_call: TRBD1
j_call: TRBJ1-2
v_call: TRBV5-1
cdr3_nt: TGCGCCAGCAGCCCCGAACAGGGGGCGATGCGTGGCTACACCTTC
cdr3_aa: CASSPEQGAMRGYTF

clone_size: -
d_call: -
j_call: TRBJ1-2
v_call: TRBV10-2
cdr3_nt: TGCGCCAGCAGTGGGGGGACAACCAGGCGAGGGTATGGCTACACCTTC
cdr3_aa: CASSGGTTRRGYGYTF

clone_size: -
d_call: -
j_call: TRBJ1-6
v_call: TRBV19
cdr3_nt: TGTGCCAGTAGTATAAGGGGAACCCTCTCCTATAATTCACCCCTCCACTTT
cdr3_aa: CASSIRGTLSYNSPLHF

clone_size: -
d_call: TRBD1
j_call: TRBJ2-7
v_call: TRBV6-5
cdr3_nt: TGTGCCAGCAGTCGGACAGGGGAAAGGTACGAGCAGTACTTC
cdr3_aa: CASSRTGERYEQYF

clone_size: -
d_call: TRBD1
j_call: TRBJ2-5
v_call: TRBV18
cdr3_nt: TGTGCCAGCTCACCCAGGGGGCAAGAGACCCAGTACTTC
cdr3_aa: CASSPRGQETQYF

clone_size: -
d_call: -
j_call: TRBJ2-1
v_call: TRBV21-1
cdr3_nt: TGTGCCAGCAGCAAAGGCCAAGCGGGGAACTTCTACAATGAGCAGTTCTTC
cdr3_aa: CASSKGQAGNFYNEQFF

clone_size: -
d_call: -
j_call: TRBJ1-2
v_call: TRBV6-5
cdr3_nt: TGTGCCAGCAGTCGGGGGTCCCCCCTCCTTGGCTACACCTTC
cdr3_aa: CASSRGSPLLGYTF

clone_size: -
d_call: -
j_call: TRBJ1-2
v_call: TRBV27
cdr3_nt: TGTGCCAGCAGTTTGGGGGGTAACTATGGCTACACCTTC
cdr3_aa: CASSLGGNYGYTF

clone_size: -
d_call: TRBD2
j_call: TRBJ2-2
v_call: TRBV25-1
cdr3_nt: TGTGCCAGCAGTGTGGGACTAGCCGCCGGGGAGCTGTTTTTT
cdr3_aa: CASSVGLAAGELFF

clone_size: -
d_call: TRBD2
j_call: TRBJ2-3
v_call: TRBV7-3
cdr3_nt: TGTGCCAGCAGCTTAAAGGGACTAGCGGGGGGGCCGACCACAGATACGCAGTATTTT
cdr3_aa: CASSLKGLAGGPTTDTQYF

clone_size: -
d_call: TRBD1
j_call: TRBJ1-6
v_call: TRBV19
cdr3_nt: TGTGCCAGTAGTATCACTCCGACAGGGCGGAATTCACCCCTCCACTTT
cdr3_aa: CASSITPTGRNSPLHF

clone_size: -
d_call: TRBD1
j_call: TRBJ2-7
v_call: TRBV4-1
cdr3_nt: TGCGCCAGCAGCCAGTCCCCGGGACAGGGGGCAGGGGAGCAGTACTTC
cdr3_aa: CASSQSPGQGAGEQYF

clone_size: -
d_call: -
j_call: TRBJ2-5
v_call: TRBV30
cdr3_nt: TGTGCCTGGAGTGTACGGGTAAGGGAGACCCAGTACTTC
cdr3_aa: CAWSVRVRETQYF

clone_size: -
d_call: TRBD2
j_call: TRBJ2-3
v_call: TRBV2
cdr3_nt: TGTGCCAGCAGTGAGCGGGGGGAAGAAGATACGCAGTATTTT
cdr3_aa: CASSERGEEDTQYF

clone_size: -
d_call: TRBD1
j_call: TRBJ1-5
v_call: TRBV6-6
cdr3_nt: TGTGCCAGCACTCCCGACAGGGGATATCAGCCCCAGCATTTT
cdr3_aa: CASTPDRGYQPQHF

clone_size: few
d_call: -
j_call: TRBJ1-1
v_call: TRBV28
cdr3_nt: TGTGCCAGCAGGGGGACTGACACTGAAGCTTTCTTT
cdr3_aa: CASRGTDTEAFF

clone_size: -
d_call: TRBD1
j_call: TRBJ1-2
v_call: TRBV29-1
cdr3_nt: TGCAGCGTTACCGGGACAGAGAAGGATTATGGCTACACCTTC
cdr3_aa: CSVTGTEKDYGYTF